This T cell receptor (beta chain) was retrieved from a study of T-cell reconstitution after alpha-beta-depleted transplantation in children. In this sample, this clonotype turned up many times. This CDR3 region has 17 residues. CDR1 is LGHNA and CDR2 is YNFKEQ in the germline V gene. V was clipped by 0 bases and J by 1 base, with 14 bases between them. Unique molecular identifiers were incorporated when the TCRbeta library was constructed. TCRdb itself ran the PCR reads through MiXCR, one entry per CDR3 protein. The sample consists of some 490,000 distinct CDR3 sequences, roughly an eighth of them appearing once.

This TCR derives from a human donor who donated a stem cell graft to a child with combined immunodeficiency. This sample comprised PBMCs from the stem cell graft donor, obtained from the stem cell graft. The chain couples TRBV4-2 to TRBJ2-3; D remains ambiguous. Here the CDR3 DNA reads TGTGCCAGCAGCCAAGAGGGGATTTCGTCTGGCACAGATACGCAGTATTTT. Its translation is CASSQEGISSGTDTQYF.